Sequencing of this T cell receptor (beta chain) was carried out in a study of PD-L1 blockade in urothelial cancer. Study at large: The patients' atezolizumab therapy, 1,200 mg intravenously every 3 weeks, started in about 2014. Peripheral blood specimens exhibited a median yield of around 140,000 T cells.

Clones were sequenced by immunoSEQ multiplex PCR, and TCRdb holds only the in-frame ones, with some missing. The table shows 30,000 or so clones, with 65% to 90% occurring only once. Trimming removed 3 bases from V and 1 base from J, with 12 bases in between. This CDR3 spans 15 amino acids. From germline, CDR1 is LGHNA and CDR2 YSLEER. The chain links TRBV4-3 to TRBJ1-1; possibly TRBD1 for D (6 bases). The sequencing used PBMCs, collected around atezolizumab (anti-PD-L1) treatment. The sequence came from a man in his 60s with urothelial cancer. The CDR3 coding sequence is TGCGCCAGCAGCCATGCTGACAGGCCGAACACTGAAGCTTTCTTT. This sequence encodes CASSHADRPNTEAFF.